This paragraph reports one T cell receptor (beta chain). The data derive from a study of T cells after posttransplantation cyclophosphamide. Clones were sequenced by immunoSEQ multiplex PCR, and TCRdb holds only the in-frame ones, with some missing. The top ten clones hold approximately 15% of a sample with about 11,000 clones, around four fifths of them seen once. A marrow graft followed busulfan-fludarabine conditioning, with cyclophosphamide on days +3 and +4. Germline CDR1 is LNHDA and CDR2 is SQIVND (reference sequence). V lost 6 bases and J lost 5, with 13 bases in between. This CDR3 region has 13 residues.

The sequence derives from a female patient aged 50-59 years who received an allogeneic stem cell transplant from a related donor, was CMV-positive, and had no GVHD. Some T cells may be graft donor cells. The chain combines TRBV19 with TRBJ1-2; D perhaps matches TRBD1 (5 bases). Sequences were derived from PBMCs, sampled roughly 1,800 days after allogeneic stem cell transplant with posttransplant cyclophosphamide. The CDR3 here is CASSSGGSYGYTF. In DNA form, the CDR3 reads TGTGCCAGTAGCTCCGGGGGTAGTTATGGCTACACCTTC.